Here is one TCR beta chain with its context. Its antigen remains unidentified. This specimen belongs to a study of identical twins. Germline CDR1 and CDR2: KGHDR and SFDVKD. The junction had 3 bases not matched to a gene; V was cut back by 5 bases and J by 6 bases. CDR3 size: 13 residues. cDNA molecules carried unique molecular identifiers, and template switching added a universal primer site. TCRdb reanalysed the 5' RACE reads using MiXCR and keeps one entry per CDR3 protein. The sample yields 510,000 or so distinct CDR3 sequences, 13% to 15% seen once. Study-level points and caveats: Reduced insertions were recorded for abundant cord blood beta clonotypes, with no such pattern in memory repertoires. Out-of-frame alpha sequences shared between twins exhibited an excess of low generation probability.

This sample also belongs to another study, concerning yellow fever vaccine responses in identical twins.

The chain uses TRBV24-1 and TRBJ2-1, with TRBD1 identical over 7 bases. The sequenced material came from CD4+ T cells sorted from blood. The TCR originated in a woman aged 18-29 years in good health. This CDR3 is CATSGDSGNEQFF. The CDR3 nucleotides are TGTGCCACCAGTGGGGACAGCGGCAATGAGCAGTTCTTC.